This TCR beta chain was captured in a study of blood T cells in healthy people across ages. Next came a second PCR, run for 7 to 11 cycles, which used a sample-barcoded 5' primer along with a J-beta primer mix. All cDNA molecules were each tagged by a template-switch adaptor with 12 random nucleotides. In TCRdb, the 5' RACE reads were re-called with MiXCR into one record per CDR3 protein. The table has fewer than 1,200,000 distinct CDR3 sequences, almost 25% seen once; the top ten hold about 0.72%. The CDR3 has 14 residues. V was clipped by 5 bases and J by 5 bases, with 15 bases between them. From germline, CDR1 is MDHEN and CDR2 SYDVKM. In addition, the sample was reused for a study of T cells of mothers and their children. As reported in that work: Primer M1S, used in the second PCR, introduced sample barcodes and 2-4 random nucleotides. No persistent microchimeric T cell clones were detected.

The sequence was obtained from a girl aged 2 to 9 in good health. The chain carries TRBV28 and TRBJ1-2; D is ambiguous. The specimen sequenced was blood. The DNA of the CDR3 is TGTGCCAGCAGTCTCACCGCGGGCGGTTATGGCTACACCTTC. Translating it yields CASSLTAGGYGYTF.